The clone carrying this T cell receptor (beta chain) occurred once. These data belong to a study of blood T cell repertoires in COVID-19. The table came from immunoSEQ multiplex PCR; TCRdb's copy has only in-frame clones and leaves some out. The sample holds around 220,000 clones, around 87% seen once. V lost 5 bases to trimming and J lost 6 bases; unmatched junction nucleotides: 20. CDR3 size: 19 residues. Germline V gene data show CDR1 as KGHSH and CDR2 as LQKENI. This clonotype originated in a woman aged 25 to 39 with acute COVID-19. Specimen: PBMCs or T cells enriched from blood (not recorded which). V and J are TRBV18 and TRBJ2-1; TRBD1 matches 9 bases. CDR3: CASSNQRGSPGQGFNEQFF. CDR3 nucleotide sequence: TGTGCCAGCTCAAACCAAAGGGGGTCACCGGGACAGGGTTTCAATGAGCAGTTCTTC.